Following are 29 T cell receptor beta chains from one sample sequenced in a study of blood T cell repertoires in COVID-19 (dated by TCRdb to 2020 to 2022). The method was the immunoSEQ multiplex PCR assay. TCRdb holds this immuneACCESS table with in-frame rearrangements only. Some clones are missing; in checked studies, unresolved V genes explain under half, and the rest has no known cause. Within this sample are under 250,000 clones, with roughly 90% of them counted one time only. The ten largest clones represent 3.5% to 4.5% of the sample. The specimen was PBMCs or T cells enriched from blood (not recorded which). The receptors derive from a woman aged 30 to 39 with acute COVID-19.

The rearrangement links TRBV3-1 (or the pseudogene TRBV3-2) to TRBJ1-1; 7 bases line up with TRBD1. The CDR3 length is 13 residues. From germline, CDR1 is LGHDT and CDR2 YNNKEL (reference sequence). The ends lost 1 base at V and 5 bases at J; junction bases unmatched: 1. The CDR3 coding sequence is TGTGCCAGCAGCCAAGGCAGGGGGACTGAAGCTTTCTTT. Amino acids: CASSQGRGTEAFF.

V usage is TRBV6-5 and J usage is TRBJ1-1; unclear D gene. The CDR3 runs to 13 residues. Germline V CDR1 and CDR2: MNHEY, SVGAGI. Trimming pared 7 bases from V and 5 bases from J, leaving 14 bases between. As DNA, the CDR3 is TGTGCCAGCAATAGAGGCGCGGGGACTGAAGCTTTCTTT. Translation gives CASNRGAGTEAFF.

CDR3 sequence (DNA): TGTGCCAGTAGTCAGGGGAATGAAAAACTGTTTTTT. Protein sequence: CASSQGNEKLFF. The chain recombines TRBV19 with TRBJ1-4, with a weak D call TRBD1 (6 bases). Trimming took 5 bases from V and 5 from J, leaving 6 bases between them. CDR3 length: 12 amino acids. Germline values: CDR1 LNHDA, CDR2 SQIVND (reference sequence).

The chain combines TRBV5-4 with TRBJ2-1, with D possibly TRBD2 on 5 matching bases. V lost 0 bases and J 8 bases, leaving 15 bases between the germline ends. CDR1 SGHNT and CDR2 YYREEE come from the germline V gene (reference sequence). This CDR3 comprises 15 residues. The CDR3 spells CASSLGSGGTDEQFF. The CDR3 nucleotides read TGTGCCAGCAGCTTGGGAAGCGGCGGAACCGATGAGCAGTTCTTC.

V gene TRBV2 combines with J gene TRBJ2-3; TRBD1 might be the D (5 bases). V shed 2 bases and J shed 2 bases, with 11 bases lying between them. Germline CDR1 reads SNHLY; CDR2 reads FYNNEI. CDR3 size: 15 residues. The CDR3 bases are TGTGCCAGCAGTGAACTAGGGGCCACCACAGATACGCAGTATTTT. This sequence encodes CASSELGATTDTQYF.

V gene TRBV7-2 combines with J gene TRBJ1-1; possibly TRBD1 for D (5 bases). V lost 1 base and J lost 6, with 18 bases in between. There are 16 residues in the CDR3. Germline values: CDR1 SGHTA, CDR2 FQGNSA. CDR3 protein: CASSLDFAGKTAEAFF. The CDR3 coding sequence is TGTGCCAGCAGCTTAGACTTTGCAGGGAAAACCGCTGAAGCTTTCTTT. Using reference TRBV7-2 and TRBJ1-1 for the parts outside the CDR3, the full variable domain is GAGVSQSPSNKVTEKGKDVELRCDPISGHTALYWYRQSLGQGLEFLIYFQGNSAPDKSGLPSDRFSAERTGGSVSTLTIQRTQQEDSAVYLCASSLDFAGKTAEAFFGQGTRLTVV.

This chain connects TRBV15 to TRBJ1-4, with 10 bases matching TRBD1. V shed 4 bases and J 3 bases; nucleotides not matched to a gene: 5. CDR3 length: 16 residues. Germline V gives CDR1 LNHNV, CDR2 YYDKDF (reference sequence). The CDR3 protein is CATSKGQGSSNEKLFF. CDR3 coding DNA: TGTGCCACCAGCAAGGGACAGGGGTCATCTAATGAAAAACTGTTTTTT. The complete variable domain, with remaining parts taken from reference TRBV15 and TRBJ1-4, reads DAMVIQNPRYQVTQFGKPVTLSCSQTLNHNVMYWYQQKSSQAPKLLFHYYDKDFNNEADTPDNFQSRRPNTSFCFLDIRSPGLGDTAMYLCATSKGQGSSNEKLFFGSGTQLSVL.

The rearrangement joins TRBV7-2 to TRBJ1-2; 9 bases are shared with TRBD1. The germline V gene encodes CDR1 SGHTA and CDR2 FQGNSA. This CDR3 is built from 12 residues. Trimming removed 5 bases from V and 11 bases from J; junction bases left unmatched: 6. CDR3 bases: TGTGCCAGCAGCCATGGACAGGGGAGTTACACCTTC. Protein sequence: CASSHGQGSYTF.

This clone has only one observation. The gene calls are TRBV5-1 and TRBJ1-2; 8 bases agree with TRBD1. Germline values: CDR1 SGHRS, CDR2 YFSETQ. CDR3 length: 14 amino acids. Losses at the gene ends were 3 bases for V and 2 bases for J; bases not matched to a gene: 3. The CDR3: CASSSDRVNYGYTF. The CDR3 nucleotides are TGCGCCAGCAGCTCGGACAGGGTAAACTATGGCTACACCTTC.

The gene calls are TRBV5-1 and TRBJ1-2; 10 bases agree with TRBD1. Germline V gene data show CDR1 as SGHRS and CDR2 as YFSETQ. CDR3 length: 14 amino acids. V shed 2 bases and J 8 bases; nucleotides not matched to a gene: 6. CDR3 residues: CASSFGQGEWGYTF. The CDR3 coding sequence is TGCGCCAGCAGCTTCGGACAGGGGGAGTGGGGCTACACCTTC. Variable domain in full (rest from reference TRBV5-1 and TRBJ1-2): KAGVTQTPRYLIKTRGQQVTLSCSPISGHRSVSWYQQTPGQGLQFLFEYFSETQRNKGNFPGRFSGRQFSNSRSEMNVSTLELGDSALYLCASSFGQGEWGYTFGSGTRLTVV.

The J gene is TRBJ1-1, the V gene TRBV2; D is uncertain. Trimming cost V 7 bases and J 0 bases, with 12 bases left between them. Germline V gives CDR1 SNHLY, CDR2 FYNNEI. This CDR3 is 14 amino acids long. The DNA for the CDR3 is TGTGCCAGCAAGGCGGGTGAAATGAACACTGAAGCTTTCTTT. This codes for CASKAGEMNTEAFF.

The chain carries TRBV13 and TRBJ2-6, with 9 bases lining up with TRBD2. Germline V gene sequence: CDR1 PRHDT, CDR2 FYEKMQ (reference sequence). The CDR3 is 19 residues long. Trimming took 4 bases from V and 0 from J; bases not matched to a gene: 10. CDR3 amino acids: CASSWAGGPPLSGANVLTF. DNA for the CDR3: TGTGCCAGCAGCTGGGCGGGGGGGCCGCCCCTCTCTGGGGCCAACGTCCTGACTTTC.

The chain combines TRBV19 with TRBJ1-4; 7 bases are a match to TRBD1. This CDR3 has 17 residues. Trimming took 3 bases from V and 7 from J; bases not matched to a gene: 14. CDR1 and CDR2 (germline): LNHDA, SQIVND (reference sequence). This CDR3 reads CASSIFFARGGGEKLFF. The CDR3 DNA reads as TGTGCCAGTAGTATCTTTTTCGCCCGAGGGGGCGGTGAAAAACTGTTTTTT.

The chain has TRBV7-6 and TRBJ1-3, with TRBD1 identical over 9 bases. V lost 4 bases and J lost 4; bases outside the gene matches: 11. CDR1 and CDR2 (germline): SGHVS, FNYEAQ. CDR3 length equals 17 residues. The CDR3 reads CASSSRPDRGRGNTIYF. The CDR3 DNA reads as TGTGCCAGCAGCTCTCGACCGGACAGGGGAAGAGGAAACACCATATATTTT.

The genes are TRBV6-5 and TRBJ1-5; 10 nucleotides align to TRBD1. The CDR3 extends over 15 amino acids. Germline V CDR1 and CDR2: MNHEY, SVGAGI. J gave up 7 bases and V 2 bases, and 5 bases lay outside the gene matches. The chain's CDR3 is CASSYATGGLQPQHF. The CDR3 DNA follows: TGTGCCAGCAGTTACGCGACAGGGGGCTTACAGCCCCAGCATTTT.

The chain is built from TRBV30 and TRBJ1-6, with 10 bases that match TRBD1. Looked up from germline, CDR1 is GTSNPN and CDR2 is SVGIG (reference sequence). V gave up 1 base and J gave up 6 bases; unmatched junction bases: 3. The CDR3 extends over 15 amino acids. CDR3 residues: CAWSAGQGSNSPLHF. DNA for the CDR3: TGTGCCTGGAGTGCGGGACAGGGGAGTAATTCACCCCTCCACTTT.

The chain combines TRBV15 with TRBJ1-2; D is unclear. Germline V gene data show CDR1 as LNHNV and CDR2 as YYDKDF (reference sequence). This CDR3 spans 13 amino acids. V was pared by 0 bases and J by 8 bases, with 10 bases between. The CDR3, as DNA: TGTGCCACCAGCAGAGACAGGTCAGGCGGCTACACCTTC. It codes for CATSRDRSGGYTF.

The chain carries TRBV4-1 and TRBJ2-7, with TRBD1 identical over 9 bases. CDR1 MGHRA and CDR2 YSYEKL come from the germline V gene. This CDR3 comprises 14 residues. V lost 2 bases to trimming and J lost 6 bases; unmatched junction nucleotides: 5. The CDR3 protein is CASSQLDRGSEQYF. In DNA, the CDR3 is TGCGCCAGCAGCCAATTGGACAGGGGATCCGAGCAGTACTTC.

Here the CDR3 reads CASSRGQGIDEQYF. CDR3 bases: TGTGCCAGCAGCCGGGGACAGGGAATCGACGAGCAGTACTTC. This chain uses TRBV7-2 with TRBJ2-7; 9 nucleotides agree with TRBD1. Germline values: CDR1 SGHTA, CDR2 FQGNSA. V dropped 5 bases and J dropped 5; count of bases not matched to a gene: 7. The CDR3 is 14 amino acids.

The V and J genes are TRBV30 and TRBJ2-3; D possibly corresponds to TRBD1 (6 bases). Germline CDR1 GTSNPN, CDR2 SVGIG (reference sequence). The CDR3 spans 16 residues. Trimming shortened V by 0 bases and J by 3 bases, and 16 bases separated the two germline ends. The CDR3 spells CAWSVPGGVGTDTQYF. The CDR3 DNA sequence: TGTGCCTGGAGTGTACCTGGGGGCGTTGGGACAGATACGCAGTATTTT.

This rearrangement joins TRBV7-8 to TRBJ1-6; 10 bases align to TRBD1. There are 15 residues in the CDR3. The trim removed 5 bases at V and 10 bases at J, leaving 8 bases unmatched. The germline CDR1 and CDR2 sequences are SGHVS and FQNEAQ. The CDR3 reads CASSVSGQGSSPLHF. Here the CDR3 DNA reads TGTGCCAGCAGCGTATCGGGACAGGGGAGCTCACCCCTCCACTTT.

V gene TRBV12-3 or TRBV12-4 combines with J gene TRBJ1-5; maybe TRBD1 (6 bases). This CDR3 contains 13 residues. Trimming took 5 bases from V and 9 from J, leaving 14 bases between them. The CDR3 DNA is TGTGCCAGCAGTCTACAGGGATCTGTGCCCCAGCATTTT. It is translated as CASSLQGSVPQHF.

CDR3 DNA: TGTGCCAGCAGCGTACCCCAACAGGGGGGCACAGATACGCAGTATTTT. This codes for CASSVPQQGGTDTQYF. The chain links TRBV9 to TRBJ2-3; 8 bases match TRBD1. CDR3 size: 16 residues. The J segment lost 1 base and the V segment lost 1 base, leaving 5 bases of the junction unmatched. Germline V gene lookup returns CDR1 SGDLS and CDR2 YYNGEE. Drawing the rest from reference TRBV9 and TRBJ2-3, the complete variable domain is DSGVTQTPKHLITATGQRVTLRCSPRSGDLSVYWYQQSLDQGLQFLIQYYNGEERAKGNILERFSAQQFPDLHSELNLSSLELGDSALYFCASSVPQQGGTDTQYFGPGTRLTVL.

The DNA of the CDR3 is TGTGCCAGCAGTAAACAGGGACGCGGGGAGCTGTTTTTT. Its translation: CASSKQGRGELFF. The V and J genes are TRBV2 and TRBJ2-2; D might be TRBD1 (6 bases). The length of the CDR3 is 13 residues. V was trimmed by 5 bases and J by 7 bases, leaving 11 bases between them. Germline CDR1 reads SNHLY; CDR2 reads FYNNEI. Looking up the rest from reference TRBV2 and TRBJ2-2 gives the full variable domain: EPEVTQTPSHQVTQMGQEVILRCVPISNHLYFYWYRQILGQKVEFLVSFYNNEISEKSEIFDDQFSVERPDGSNFTLKIRSTKLEDSAMYFCASSKQGRGELFFGEGSRLTVL.

This sequence joins TRBV9 and TRBJ2-3, with D possibly being TRBD1 (6 bases). The CDR3 is 16 residues long. V shed 0 bases and J shed 2 bases, with 13 bases lying between them. The V gene's germline CDR1 is SGDLS and CDR2 YYNGEE. CDR3: CASSVGDKFPTDTQYF. The CDR3 DNA reads TGTGCCAGCAGCGTAGGGGACAAATTCCCCACAGATACGCAGTATTTT.

The chain links TRBV4-2 to TRBJ1-2, with 7 bases aligning to TRBD1. CDR3 size: 13 residues. After removal of 5 bases from V and 8 bases from J, the junction contained 8 bases not matched to a gene. Germline CDR1 and CDR2: LGHNA and YNFKEQ. The CDR3 coding sequence is TGTGCCAGCAGCGCTACAGGGGCGACGGGCTACACCTTC. Translating gives CASSATGATGYTF.

This clone was seen ten or more times. The V and J genes are TRBV7-9 and TRBJ1-1; 8 positions agree with TRBD1. Germline V gene data show CDR1 as SEHNR and CDR2 as FQNEAQ (reference sequence). The ends lost 4 bases at V and 0 bases at J; junction bases unmatched: 4. The CDR3 has 15 amino acids. Written as DNA, the CDR3 is TGTGCCAGCAGCTCAAGACAGGGGATGAACACTGAAGCTTTCTTT. It encodes CASSSRQGMNTEAFF.

This clone was seen many times. The CDR3 sequence: CASSQFSGTGGAGYTF. In nucleotides, the CDR3 is TGCGCCAGCAGCCAGTTTTCCGGGACAGGAGGAGCCGGCTACACCTTC. V gene TRBV4-1 combines with J gene TRBJ1-2; 8 nucleotides align to TRBD1. The CDR3 has 16 amino acids. Looked up from germline, CDR1 is MGHRA and CDR2 is YSYEKL. V shed 3 bases and J 8 bases; nucleotides not matched to a gene: 14.

This chain joins TRBV5-6 and TRBJ2-3; TRBD2 agrees at 7 bases. The CDR3 length is 15 residues. Germline V gene sequence: CDR1 SGHDT, CDR2 YYEEEE. V was clipped by 0 bases and J by 4 bases; unmatched bases: 5. CDR3 sequence (DNA): TGTGCCAGCAGCTTGGGCAGCGGGGTGTCAGATACGCAGTATTTT. It is translated as CASSLGSGVSDTQYF.